This T cell receptor beta chain was captured in a study of tumor and adjacent non-tumor tissue in lung cancer. Three rounds of nested PCR, following a modified ARM-PCR protocol, produced the TCRbeta library. A single record per CDR3 protein comes from TCRdb applying MiXCR to the multiplex PCR reads. This sample has under 150,000 distinct CDR3 sequences, with approximately 70% found just once. This sample's RNA came from whole unsorted tissue. This clonotype came up once. A much larger clone sits a single nucleotide away, making a read error possible. The sample consisted of lung tumor tissue. The clonotype comes from a man in his sixties with small cell lung cancer.

The CDR3 region has the DNA TGCGCCAGCAGCCTTGTGGTCACGAGCTCCTATAATTCACCCCTCCACTTT. Amino acid sequence: CASSLVVTSSYNSPLHF. The chain employs TRBV4-1 and TRBJ1-6; no clear D. Germline-derived CDR1 and CDR2 are MGHRA and YSYEKL. The CDR3 loop spans 17 amino acids. V was trimmed by 4 bases and J by 0 bases, leaving 13 bases between them.